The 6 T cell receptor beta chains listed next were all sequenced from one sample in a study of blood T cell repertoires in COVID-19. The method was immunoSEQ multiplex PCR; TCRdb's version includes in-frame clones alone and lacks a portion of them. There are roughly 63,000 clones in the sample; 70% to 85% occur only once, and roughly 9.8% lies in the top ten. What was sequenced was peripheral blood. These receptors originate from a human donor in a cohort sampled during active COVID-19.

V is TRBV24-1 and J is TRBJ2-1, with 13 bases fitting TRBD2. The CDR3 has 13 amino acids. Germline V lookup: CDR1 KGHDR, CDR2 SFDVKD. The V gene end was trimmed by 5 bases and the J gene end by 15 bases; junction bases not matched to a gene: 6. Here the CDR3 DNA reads TGTGCCACCAGTGGCGCCGGGACTAGCGGGATGTTCTTC. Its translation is CATSGAGTSGMFF.

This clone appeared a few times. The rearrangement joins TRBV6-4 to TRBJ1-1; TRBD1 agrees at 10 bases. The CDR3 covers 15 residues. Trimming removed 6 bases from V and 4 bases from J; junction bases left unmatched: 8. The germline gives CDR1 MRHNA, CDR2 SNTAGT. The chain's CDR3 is CASRPRQGAITEAFF. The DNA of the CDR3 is TGTGCCAGCAGACCTAGACAGGGGGCGATCACTGAAGCTTTCTTT.

Here the CDR3 reads CSASDAYEQYF. DNA of the CDR3: TGCAGTGCTAGTGACGCCTACGAGCAGTACTTC. The V gene is TRBV20-1, the J gene TRBJ2-7; D uncertain. V lost 3 bases, J lost 2 bases, and 5 bases lay in between. This CDR3 region has 11 residues. Germline-derived CDR1 and CDR2 are DFQATT and SNEGSKA (reference sequence).

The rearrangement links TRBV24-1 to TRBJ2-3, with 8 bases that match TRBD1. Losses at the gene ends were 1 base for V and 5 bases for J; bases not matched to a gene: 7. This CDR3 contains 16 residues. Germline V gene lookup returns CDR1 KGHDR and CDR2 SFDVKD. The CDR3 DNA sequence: TGTGCCACCAGTGATTTTCGGCAGGGGGCCCAAGATACGCAGTATTTT. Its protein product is CATSDFRQGAQDTQYF.

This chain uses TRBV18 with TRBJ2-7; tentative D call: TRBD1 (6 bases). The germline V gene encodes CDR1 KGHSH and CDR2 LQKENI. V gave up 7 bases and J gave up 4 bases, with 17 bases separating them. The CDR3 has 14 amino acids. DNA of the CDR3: TGTGCCAGCTTACGCGCCGGGACACAATACGAGCAGTACTTC. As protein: CASLRAGTQYEQYF.

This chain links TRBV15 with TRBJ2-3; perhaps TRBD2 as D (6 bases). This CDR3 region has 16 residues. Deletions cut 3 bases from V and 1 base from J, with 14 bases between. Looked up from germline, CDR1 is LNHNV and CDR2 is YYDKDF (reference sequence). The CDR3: CATSRDLVAGTDTQYF. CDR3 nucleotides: TGTGCCACCAGCAGGGATTTGGTAGCGGGCACAGATACGCAGTATTTT. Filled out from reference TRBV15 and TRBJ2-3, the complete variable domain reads DAMVIQNPRYQVTQFGKPVTLSCSQTLNHNVMYWYQQKSSQAPKLLFHYYDKDFNNEADTPDNFQSRRPNTSFCFLDIRSPGLGDTAMYLCATSRDLVAGTDTQYFGPGTRLTVL.